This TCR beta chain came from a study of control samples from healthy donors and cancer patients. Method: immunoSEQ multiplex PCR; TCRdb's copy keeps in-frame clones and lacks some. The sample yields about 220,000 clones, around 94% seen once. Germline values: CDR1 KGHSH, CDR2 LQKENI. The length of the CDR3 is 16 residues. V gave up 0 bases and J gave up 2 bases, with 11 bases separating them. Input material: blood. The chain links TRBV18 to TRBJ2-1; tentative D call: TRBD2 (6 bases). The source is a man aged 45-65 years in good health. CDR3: CASSPPGSGAYNEQFF. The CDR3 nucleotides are TGTGCCAGCTCACCACCTGGATCGGGGGCCTACAATGAGCAGTTCTTC. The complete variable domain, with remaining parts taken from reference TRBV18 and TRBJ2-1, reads NAGVMQNPRHLVRRRGQEARLRCSPMKGHSHVYWYRQLPEEGLKFMVYLQKENIIDESGMPKERFSAEFPKEGPSILRIQQVVRGDSAAYFCASSPPGSGAYNEQFFGPGTRLTVL.